What follows describes a single T cell receptor beta chain. The clone's antigen remains unknown. No per-base quality is available; no much larger clone lies one base away. At one collaborating source in Seattle, patients were enrolled during active infection and were followed longitudinally through the course of disease. Each collaborating institution followed its own protocols to collect whole blood in K2EDTA tubes. For TCRbeta analysis, collaborator samples were shipped as frozen whole blood, as isolated PBMCs, or as DNA extracted from either sample type. The data stem from a study of blood T cell repertoires in COVID-19 (dated by TCRdb to 2018 to 2020). As for the study more broadly: Samples covering the acute and convalescent phases of COVID-19 were provided by collaborators in the United States, Italy and Spain. Samples came from the ongoing ImmuneRACE study (first 160 participants) plus 1,254 subjects from 6 global collaborators. The material from the prospective study consisted of cDNA or gDNA derived from T cells, B-cell-depleted T cells, or PBMCs. The repertoires were released in a freely available public database meant as a resource for research on the immune response to SARS-CoV-2. Subjects who had been exposed to COVID-19, were actively infected with it, or had recovered from it provided the deeply sampled blood TCRbeta repertoires that made up the dataset. Where HLA class I and class II types were available, the types were taken from metadata supplied by the sample provider, not from assay-based typing. A de-identified subject ID, COVID-19 status, age in years and sex were almost always included in the sample metadata.

From the cysteine through the phenylalanine, the CDR3 covers 13 amino acids. The sequence is cut down to CDR3 DNA, 39 bases in frame from base 1. Trimming takes 5 bases from V and 3 bases from J, and the germline ends sit 11 bases apart. CDR1 and CDR2 are read off the germline V gene (reference sequence) as SEHNR and FQNEAQ. TCRbeta CDR3 regions were amplified from genomic DNA by means of the immunoSEQ Assay, a bias-controlled multiplex PCR. The authors' pipeline ran thus. Within the assay, amplification of reference gene primers was used to estimate how many nucleated cells each sample contained. To quantify the absolute abundance of each unique TCRbeta CDR3 rearrangement, sequence reads were collapsed and filtered. For each sample, productive Simpson clonality was calculated by taking the square root of Simpson's diversity index across productive rearrangements. Held by TCRdb, this immuneACCESS table contains in-frame sequences only and omits some clones. Under half of the omission traces to an unresolved V gene where checked; the cause of the rest is unknown. D and trimming come from the DNA, and the V and J calls and clone size come from that table. The sample records approximately 280,000 clones, over 75% of which are singletons. Of the sample, under 7% is held by the ten largest clones.

The paper's findings and limits, for the study overall: The amount of clinical and demographic metadata varied by source and participant and was provided uncurated.

The receptor was derived from a woman in her 30s with COVID-19, enrolled during active disease. The sequence links TRBV7-9 to TRBJ2-7; D gene: possibly TRBD2, on 5 matching bases. The sequencing input was peripheral blood. The nucleotide sequence is given as TGTGCCAGCAGCCCCCGGACTGTCTACGAGCAGTACTTC. Translated, this gives CASSPRTVYEQYF.